The 24 T cell receptor beta chains below all came from one sample that was sequenced in a study of T-cell memory formation after mild COVID-19. From the 5' RACE reads, TCRdb called clonotypes with MiXCR, one entry per CDR3 protein. The table has under 700,000 distinct CDR3 sequences, about a fifth seen once. The sample consisted of PBMCs or a T cell subset sorted from them (not recorded which). Receptors originate from an adult woman who had mild COVID-19 (a few samples of this study predate the infection). Cell type and time point are not known.

The table lists this clonotype with a few counts. This chain uses TRBV5-4 with TRBJ2-3; TRBD2 is a possible D gene (6 bases). Deletions cut 1 base from V and 1 base from J, with 10 bases between. Germline CDR1 SGHNT, CDR2 YYREEE (reference sequence). The length of the CDR3 is 15 residues. The CDR3 DNA reads as TGTGCCAGCAGCTTGACTACGGGAGGCACAGATACGCAGTATTTT. Translating it yields CASSLTTGGTDTQYF.

There are many counts of this clonotype. V usage is TRBV28 and J usage is TRBJ2-2; D is unclear. The CDR3 spans 15 residues. V was shortened by 3 bases and J by 2 bases, with 10 bases between the two germline ends. Germline CDR1 is MDHEN and CDR2 is SYDVKM. CDR3 residues: CASSFNYLNTGELFF. Written as DNA, the CDR3 is TGTGCCAGCAGTTTCAACTACCTAAACACCGGGGAGCTGTTTTTT.

The V gene is TRBV7-9, the J gene TRBJ1-2; TRBD1 aligns across 7 bases. The V gene's germline CDR1 is SEHNR and CDR2 FQNEAQ (reference sequence). Unmatched junction bases numbered 9, after V lost 3 bases and J lost 8 bases. CDR3 length equals 14 residues. In DNA, the CDR3 is TGTGCCAGCAGCTTCGTAAGGACAGGATACGGCTACACCTTC. Translating gives CASSFVRTGYGYTF.

The rearrangement links TRBV2 to TRBJ2-7; tentatively, D is TRBD1 (6 bases). V was trimmed by 3 bases and J by 3 bases, leaving 15 bases between them. Germline V CDR1 and CDR2: SNHLY, FYNNEI. The CDR3 is made up of 15 amino acids. This CDR3 reads CASSDGGGTNYEQYF. The DNA of the CDR3 is TGTGCCAGCAGTGATGGAGGTGGGACAAACTACGAGCAGTACTTC.

The chain links TRBV11-3 to TRBJ1-1, with D unresolved. Germline V CDR1 and CDR2: SGHNT, YENEEA. V dropped 1 base and J dropped 3 bases, with 9 bases sitting between them. This CDR3 is built from 14 residues. The CDR3 loop reads CASSLGGIHTEAFF. The CDR3 DNA reads as TGTGCCAGCAGCTTAGGAGGGATACACACTGAAGCTTTCTTT.

The genes are TRBV6-2 or TRBV6-3 and TRBJ2-4, with no clear D. The V gene lost 5 bases and the J gene lost 1 base, with 6 bases spanning the gap. Germline-derived CDR1 and CDR2 are MNHEY and SVGEGT. The CDR3 is 13 amino acids. CDR3 bases: TGTGCCAGCAGTGGGCTGGCCAAAAACATTCAGTACTTC. It specifies CASSGLAKNIQYF.

This clonotype showed up many times. The junction shows a germline mismatch at one end, possibly a read error. The CDR3: CAISEGGQGTDTQYF. For the CDR3, the DNA is TGTGCCATCAGTGAGGGGGGGCAAGGCACAGATACGCAGTATTTT. The chain couples TRBV24-1 to TRBJ2-3, with a weak D call TRBD2 (7 bases). The CDR3 covers 15 residues. Germline V CDR1 and CDR2: KGHDR, SFDVKD.

The chain carries TRBV12-3 or TRBV12-4 and TRBJ2-3; D is unclear. V shed 6 bases and J shed 0 bases, with 16 bases lying between them. The CDR3 consists of 16 residues. DNA of the CDR3: TGTGCCAGCAGCCCCTCCGTGGGTACTAGCACAGATACGCAGTATTTT. Protein: CASSPSVGTSTDTQYF.

This clonotype was counted a few times. V gene TRBV7-6 combines with J gene TRBJ1-5; the D is unclear. CDR3 length equals 13 residues. Germline-derived CDR1 and CDR2 are SGHVS and FNYEAQ. Deletions cut 5 bases from V and 2 bases from J, with 7 bases between. The CDR3 coding sequence is TGTGCCAGCAGCCAACACGGCAATCAGCCCCAGCATTTT. This encodes CASSQHGNQPQHF.

This sequence joins TRBV7-9 and TRBJ2-3, with D unresolved. Germline V gives CDR1 SEHNR, CDR2 FQNEAQ (reference sequence). The CDR3 extends over 14 amino acids. V gave up 1 base and J gave up 6 bases, with 11 bases separating them. CDR3 nucleotide sequence: TGTGCCAGCAGCTTAGACCCTATATCGGATACGCAGTATTTT. It specifies CASSLDPISDTQYF.

The J gene is TRBJ1-1, the V gene TRBV7-8; TRBD1 is a possible D gene (5 bases). The V gene lost 5 bases and the J gene lost 8 bases, with 12 bases spanning the gap. The CDR3 has 12 residues. Germline-derived CDR1 and CDR2 are SGHVS and FQNEAQ. The CDR3 DNA follows: TGTGCCAGCAGCCAGGTGGGGGGGGAAGCTTTCTTT. This encodes CASSQVGGEAFF.

The V call is TRBV27, the J call TRBJ2-3, with D possibly being TRBD1 (6 bases). Between the trimmed V and J ends, which lost 8 bases and 2 bases, there was a span of 14 bases. Germline CDR1 reads MNHEY; CDR2 reads SMNVEV (reference sequence). The CDR3 has 14 residues. DNA of the CDR3: TGTGCCAGCGGTCCGGGACACCACACAGATACGCAGTATTTT. Translating it yields CASGPGHHTDTQYF.

This clonotype was counted a single time. The rearrangement joins TRBV4-2 to TRBJ2-7; the match to TRBD2 covers 8 bases. Germline V lookup: CDR1 LGHNA, CDR2 YNFKEQ. J gave up 0 bases and V 4 bases, and 11 bases lay outside the gene matches. There are 17 residues in the CDR3. The CDR3: CASSRANAGTSSYEQYF. CDR3 coding DNA: TGTGCCAGCAGCCGGGCCAACGCCGGGACTAGCTCCTACGAGCAGTACTTC.

This chain connects TRBV20-1 to TRBJ1-1; 10 nucleotides align to TRBD1. From germline, CDR1 is DFQATT and CDR2 SNEGSKA (reference sequence). J gave up 1 base and V 5 bases, and 16 bases lay outside the gene matches. The CDR3 spans 18 residues. The CDR3 bases are TGCAGTGCTGCCCGTTTCCGGGACAGGGGTCCCTCGAACACTGAAGCTTTCTTT. This sequence encodes CSAARFRDRGPSNTEAFF.

In this sample, this clonotype turned up a few times. V and J are TRBV19 and TRBJ2-2, with 9 bases identical to TRBD1. The length of the CDR3 is 14 residues. CDR1 is LNHDA, CDR2 SQIVND, per germline (reference sequence). J was trimmed by 4 bases and V by 10 bases; bases with no gene match: 7. CDR3 residues: CANEGTGPTGELFF. CDR3 DNA: TGTGCCAACGAGGGGACAGGGCCCACCGGGGAGCTGTTTTTT.

The chain has TRBV24-1 and TRBJ2-5; tentative D call: TRBD1 (6 bases). The CDR3 is 15 amino acids. Between the trimmed V and J ends, which lost 2 bases and 1 base, there was a span of 10 bases. CDR1 KGHDR and CDR2 SFDVKD come from the germline V gene. The CDR3 bases are TGTGCCACCAGTGATTACCGACAGGTCCAAGAGACCCAGTACTTC. Amino acids: CATSDYRQVQETQYF.

This clonotype was counted a few times. DNA for the CDR3: TGCGCCAGCAGACTAGCGGGGGGGCCTATAAATGAGCAGTTCTTC. This sequence encodes CASRLAGGPINEQFF. V usage is TRBV5-1 and J usage is TRBJ2-1; 13 bases are shared with TRBD2. V shed 5 bases, J shed 7 bases, and the junction held 6 bases outside the gene matches. Per germline, CDR1 SGHRS and CDR2 YFSETQ. The CDR3 consists of 15 residues.

V gene TRBV19 combines with J gene TRBJ2-6; D unclear. The CDR3 runs 14 residues. Deletions cut 3 bases from V and 1 base from J, with 4 bases between. Germline-derived CDR1 and CDR2 are LNHDA and SQIVND (reference sequence). In DNA form, the CDR3 reads TGTGCCAGTAGTATGACTTCTGGGGCCAACGTCCTGACTTTC. Its protein is CASSMTSGANVLTF.

This clonotype was observed a few times. The V gene is TRBV7-3, the J gene TRBJ2-2; D gene ambiguous. Germline-derived CDR1 and CDR2 are SGHTA and FQGTGA. The CDR3 loop spans 19 amino acids. V was clipped by 4 bases and J by 1 base, with 22 bases between them. The CDR3 coding sequence is TGTGCCAGCAGCTCAATTATCTCCCCTGTAAGATGGAACACCGGGGAGCTGTTTTTT. It yields the protein CASSSIISPVRWNTGELFF.

The V gene is TRBV5-5, the J gene TRBJ2-1, with 11 bases that match TRBD1. This CDR3 is built from 15 residues. Trimming took 2 bases from V and 8 from J; bases not matched to a gene: 6. Germline V gives CDR1 SGHKS, CDR2 YYEKEE (reference sequence). CDR3 loop: CASSFGTGGLDEQFF. CDR3 bases: TGTGCCAGCAGCTTCGGGACAGGGGGGCTGGATGAGCAGTTCTTC.

This rearrangement joins TRBV7-2 to TRBJ2-4; no clear D gene. This CDR3 region has 16 residues. V dropped 5 bases and J dropped 1 base, with 15 bases sitting between them. Germline assignment: CDR1 SGHTA and CDR2 FQGNSA. CDR3 DNA: TGTGCCAGCAGCAGTACTAAGATGAGGGCCAAAAACATTCAGTACTTC. It translates to CASSSTKMRAKNIQYF. Full variable domain (rest looked up from reference TRBV7-2 and TRBJ2-4): GAGVSQSPSNKVTEKGKDVELRCDPISGHTALYWYRQSLGQGLEFLIYFQGNSAPDKSGLPSDRFSAERTGGSVSTLTIQRTQQEDSAVYLCASSSTKMRAKNIQYFGAGTRLSVL.

In this sample, this clonotype turned up a few times. The V gene is TRBV6-5, the J gene TRBJ1-1, with 7 bases identical to TRBD1. V was pared by 4 bases and J by 6 bases, with 20 bases of the junction left unmatched. This CDR3 has 18 amino acids. Per the germline V gene, CDR1 is MNHEY and CDR2 is SVGAGI. CDR3 sequence: CASSSAPDREAAEAEAFF. CDR3 nucleotides: TGTGCCAGCAGTTCCGCCCCCGACAGGGAAGCAGCTGAGGCTGAAGCTTTCTTT.

The rearrangement links TRBV19 to TRBJ2-1, with TRBD2 matching over 10 bases. J gave up 7 bases and V 5 bases, and 8 bases lay outside the gene matches. Germline CDR1 LNHDA, CDR2 SQIVND (reference sequence). CDR3 length: 15 residues. The CDR3 sequence: CASSPLAGVENEQFF. CDR3 sequence (DNA): TGTGCCAGTAGTCCCCTAGCGGGAGTGGAAAATGAGCAGTTCTTC.

This clonotype was counted a few times. The chain's CDR3 is CATSDLSPGPEFF. Written as DNA, the CDR3 is TGTGCCACCAGTGATTTGAGCCCCGGACCGGAGTTCTTC. The V and J genes are TRBV24-1 and TRBJ2-1; no firm D call. The length of the CDR3 is 13 residues. Trimming removed 0 bases at V and 14 bases at J, with 13 bases between. Germline lookup yields CDR1 KGHDR and CDR2 SFDVKD.